Listed below are T cell receptor beta chains from one sample, sequenced in a study of blood T cell repertoires in COVID-19. Clones were read by immunoSEQ multiplex PCR, and TCRdb kept only the in-frame ones, dropping some. This sample has around 140,000 clones, with around 90% found just once. What was sequenced was peripheral blood. Receptors originate from a woman in her forties or fifties with acute or convalescent COVID-19. The CDR3 runs from the conserved cysteine through the conserved F or W. D genes are given only for firm matches. Clone size, where shown, is once, few, many, or a class for clones that have expanded.

clone_size,j_call,d_call,v_call,cdr3_nt,cdr3_aa
NA,TRBJ2-1,NA,TRBV12-3/TRBV12-4,TGTGCCAGCAGTTCGCGAAGCCTCAATGAGCAGTTCTTC,CASSSRSLNEQFF
NA,TRBJ1-6,NA,TRBV7-9,TGTGCCAGCAGCTTAGATCGAGGAGGATGGGGATCTTCACCCCTCCACTTT,CASSLDRGGWGSSPLHF
NA,TRBJ2-1,NA,TRBV5-1,TGCGCCAGCAGCTTTGAGCCGAGTTACAATGAGCAGTTCTTC,CASSFEPSYNEQFF
once,TRBJ2-7,TRBD2,TRBV9,TGTGCCAGCAGTCCGGGACTAGCGGGAGGGAGCTCCTACGAGCAGTACTTC,CASSPGLAGGSSYEQYF
NA,TRBJ2-3,TRBD2,TRBV10-3,TGTGCCATCAGTGAGGTGGCTAGCGGGTCCACAGATACGCAGTATTTT,CAISEVASGSTDTQYF
NA,TRBJ2-2,TRBD1,TRBV7-3,TGTGCCAGCAGCTTAAGTGGGACAGGGGGCTTCGGGGAGCTGTTTTTT,CASSLSGTGGFGELFF
NA,TRBJ1-5,TRBD1,TRBV30,TGTGCCTGGACCGGGCAGGGGGTAGGTCAGCCCCAGCATTTT,CAWTGQGVGQPQHF
few,TRBJ2-7,NA,TRBV9,TGTGCCAGCAGCGTAGATAGAGGGCCGGGCTACGAGCAGTACTTC,CASSVDRGPGYEQYF
NA,TRBJ1-1,NA,TRBV5-1,TGCGCCAGCAGCTTGGTGGTAGAGAACACTGAAGCTTTCTTT,CASSLVVENTEAFF
NA,TRBJ2-2,NA,TRBV10-1,TGCGCCAGCAGTGACAGGGTCGCCGGGGAGCTGTTTTTT,CASSDRVAGELFF
once,TRBJ2-1,NA,TRBV6-2/TRBV6-3,TGTGCCAGCAGCCCCGCCGGACTACCCGTCGTGGAGCAGTTCTTC,CASSPAGLPVVEQFF
NA,TRBJ1-6,NA,TRBV19,TGTGCCAGTAGTTTGCAGGAAAATTCACCCCTCCACTTT,CASSLQENSPLHF
few,TRBJ2-1,TRBD1,TRBV4-1,TGCGCCAGCAGCCAGGCGGGACAGGGTACCTACAATGAGCAGTTCTTC,CASSQAGQGTYNEQFF